This is a list of T cell receptor beta chains from one sample in a study of blood T cell repertoires in COVID-19. Assay: immunoSEQ multiplex PCR; the TCRdb copy retains only in-frame clones and omits some. The data hold around 58,000 clones, with approximately 91% observed a single time. Sequenced input: peripheral blood. The receptors here all came from a woman between 55 and 75 years old with active or convalescent COVID-19. Each CDR3 is given without its conserved first and last residue. The size field is filled for only some rows; it gives once, few, many or a size class.

abundance	j_gene	v_gene	CDR3aa
-	TRBJ2-3	TRBV7-2	ASSPPRTSTDTQY
-	TRBJ1-1	TRBV7-3	ASSLVRGGEAF
-	TRBJ1-1	TRBV6-5	ASLSLTGIEAF
-	TRBJ1-2	TRBV28	ASSLQGGNYGYT
few	TRBJ2-7	TRBV6-5	ASSLQGQGADEQY
once	TRBJ1-1	TRBV5-5	ASSLLPGAEAF
-	TRBJ2-3	TRBV7-3	ASSLLSGADTQY
once	TRBJ1-5	TRBV28	ASSLDSHLRQPQH
-	TRBJ1-1	TRBV7-9	ASSTPSQGAQVTEAF
-	TRBJ2-1	TRBV24-1	ATSDATSGRDNEQF
-	TRBJ1-2	TRBV14	ASSQQAGNYGYT
few	TRBJ1-3	TRBV6-1	ASSEYGQGTSGSGNTIY
-	TRBJ1-1	TRBV28	ASSVWGQGGAF
-	TRBJ2-1	TRBV10-1	ASSSTGISGILGYNEQF
once	TRBJ2-1	TRBV7-9	ASSSYSGNEQF
-	TRBJ2-7	TRBV7-2	ASSLMVASYEQY
-	TRBJ2-2	TRBV9	ASSVPLAGSNTGELF
-	TRBJ1-2	TRBV29-1	SVEQGAEGYT
-	TRBJ2-7	TRBV24-1	ATGLGSRYEQY
-	TRBJ2-7	TRBV18	ASSWGQISYEQY
few	TRBJ1-6	TRBV3-1/TRBV3-2	ASSPTGVESPLH
-	TRBJ1-1	TRBV5-1	ASSLDPPMSTEAF
-	TRBJ1-4	TRBV3-1/TRBV3-2	ASSQGAITNEKLF
-	TRBJ1-1	TRBV30	AWSGTGDEAF
-	TRBJ2-3	TRBV29-1	SVEGDTGSDTQY
-	TRBJ2-7	TRBV29-1	SVTGISYEQY
-	TRBJ1-1	TRBV7-9	ASSSRGRTEAF